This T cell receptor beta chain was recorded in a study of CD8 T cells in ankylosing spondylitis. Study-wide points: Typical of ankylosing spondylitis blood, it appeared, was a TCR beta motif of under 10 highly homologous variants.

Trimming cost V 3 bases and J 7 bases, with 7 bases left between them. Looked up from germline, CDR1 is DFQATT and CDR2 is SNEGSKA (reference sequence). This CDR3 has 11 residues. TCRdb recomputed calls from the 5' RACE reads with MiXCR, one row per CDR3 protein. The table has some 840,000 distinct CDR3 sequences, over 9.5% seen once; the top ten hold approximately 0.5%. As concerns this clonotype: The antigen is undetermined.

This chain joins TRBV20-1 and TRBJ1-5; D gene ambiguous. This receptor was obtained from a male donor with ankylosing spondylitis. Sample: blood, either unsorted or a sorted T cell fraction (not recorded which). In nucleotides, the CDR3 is TGCAGTGCTAGGGTAGCCCAGCCCCAGCATTTT. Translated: CSARVAQPQHF.